This T cell receptor (beta chain) was captured in a study of neurological immune-mediated disorders (dated by TCRdb to about 2019). Regarding the complete study: Among the 35 or so multiple sclerosis patients, relapsing-remitting MS was present in 31 and secondary progressive MS was present in 3. Alongside PBMC samples, the set of 106 TCR-beta libraries contained longitudinal samples, technical triplicates, and paired CD4+ and CD8+ T-cell subsets that had been sorted. The cohort was made up of approximately 65 subjects, consisting of some 15 HAM/TSP patients, around 35 multiple sclerosis patients and 20 healthy controls. Peripheral blood TCR-beta repertoires from HTLV-I-associated myelopathy (HAM/TSP) patients, multiple sclerosis patients and healthy controls were compared by UMI-based sequencing. Findings and caveats that apply to the study as a whole: No clinical or MRI features were associated with the MS cluster, and the authors said that larger cohorts are needed. In a phylogenetic analysis, the repertoires of 18 out of 34 MS patients fell into a single cluster of related CDR3 sequences, pointing to a possible signature at the repertoire level. TCR clonal expansion was greatest in HAM/TSP patients and smallest in MS patients, who ranked below even healthy controls. Across subjects, expanded clones never shared an identical CDR3 amino acid sequence, which suggests that the TCR-beta repertoires in every group were private.

The germline V gene specifies SQVTM as CDR1 and ANQGSEA as CDR2. The CDR3 contains 17 residues, cysteine and phenylalanine counted. Only the CDR3 DNA is retained, 51 bases long and in frame from the first base. Trimming accounts for 8 bases at V and 3 bases at J, while the number of junction bases matched to no gene is 17. cDNA synthesis used template-switch 5'RACE with a primer carrying a 10-nucleotide random unique molecular identifier tagging each TCR transcript. Over 170 million TCR-beta sequences, covering 15-18 subjects, were produced in each sequencing run. The RNeasy kit was used for extraction of total RNA. The KAPA Real-time Library Amplification kit was used to amplify TCR-beta VDJ regions with primers for the TCR constant region and the 5'RACE anchor. Sample indexes and Illumina adaptors were added in a first PCR, and a second PCR then increased library yield. After Ampure bead purification, the TCR product of roughly 650 bp was size-selected on a 2% E-gel SizeSelection system. Before pooling, library quality was checked on a Bioanalyzer, concentration was measured with Qubit, and libraries were quantified with the Kapa Library Quantification kit. Paired-end 2 x 150 bp sequencing of the libraries was performed on an Illumina HiSeq 2500. To increase sequence diversity, roughly 24-30% phiX was spiked into each library pool. The study's processing was this. Quality-filtered reads were processed with the UMI-based MiGEC pipeline, and over 75% of raw TCR sequences were removed by the MiGEC pipeline during error correction. VDJ genes were aligned to IMGT germline references, and each clonotype was defined by a unique CDR3 amino acid sequence together with V-J genes. VDJtools evaluated clonal expansion, Shannon diversity and CDR3 relatedness (CalcPairwiseDistances, ClusterSamples); CLCbio workbench built phylogenetic trees. Expanded clones were defined as having at least 8 unique UMIs, based on coefficient-of-variation modelling across technical triplicates. TCRdb trimmed public reads at Q25 via fastp, called clones via MiXCR and kept in-frame beta chains. Every distinct CDR3 protein forms one entry, paired with its most common genes and DNA. These V and J calls derive from TCRdb rather than the authors' analysis. The sample has around 61,000 distinct CDR3 sequences on record, approximately 5.1% of them singletons. The ten largest clones take up roughly 6% of the sample.

In this sample, this clonotype turned up many times. Its antigen is unknown. No quality values exist for individual bases; no much larger clone is one base distant. For unsorted PBMC libraries, 2 million PBMCs were used after storage in RNAlater at -80 degrees C until RNA extraction. The multiple sclerosis patients were enrolled in a US clinical protocol that evaluated disease progression with magnetic resonance imaging. Peripheral blood underwent Ficoll-Hypaque density gradient centrifugation to isolate PBMCs, which were then cryopreserved in liquid nitrogen. Sequencing was carried out using PBMCs. The clonotype comes from a human donor with multiple sclerosis. The donor label of this sample is uncertain. Recombination connected TRBV29-1 to TRBJ1-5; 9 nucleotides in the junction match TRBD1. The nucleotide sequence reads as follows: TGCAGCCCTCTACGGGACAGGGAGGGGTTTGACAATCAGCCCCAGCATTTT. Its translation is CSPLRDREGFDNQPQHF.